This T cell receptor (beta chain) was recovered during a study of blood T cell repertoires in COVID-19. Study-level background: Samples representing acute and convalescent COVID-19 were sourced from the United States, Italy and Spain.

Method: immunoSEQ multiplex PCR; TCRdb's copy keeps in-frame clones and lacks some. The sample has roughly 99,000 clones, 85% to 90% seen once; the top ten hold 2.1%. CDR1 and CDR2 from the germline V gene are SGDLS and YYNGEE. CDR3 length equals 14 residues. V was clipped by 4 bases and J by 0 bases, with 10 bases between them. The rearrangement links TRBV9 to TRBJ1-1, with D uncertain. The receptor was isolated from a man aged 50-59 years with COVID-19, enrolled during active disease. Sequenced: peripheral blood. The CDR3 region is CASSYRVVNTEAFF. The DNA for the CDR3 is TGTGCCAGCAGCTACCGGGTCGTGAACACTGAAGCTTTCTTT.